This is a list of T cell receptor beta chains from one sample in a study of cytomegalovirus exposure and HLA in healthy donors. Clones were sequenced by immunoSEQ multiplex PCR, and TCRdb holds only the in-frame ones, with some missing. The table includes about 150,000 clones, approximately 79% detected once. The sample taken for sequencing was PBMCs. These receptors were obtained from a middle-aged man in good health and CMV-seropositive. The CDR3 runs from the conserved cysteine through the conserved F or W. Each record gives: D gene, J gene, V gene, clone size, CDR3 protein, CDR3 DNA. A D gene is named only where the DNA matches it firmly. Expanded clones are given a class, and other clones once, few, many or no size at all.

d_gene: TRBD1; j_gene: TRBJ2-5; v_gene: TRBV5-1; abundance: .; CDR3aa: CASSPGQGQETQYF; CDR3nt: TGCGCCAGCAGCCCTGGACAGGGCCAAGAGACCCAGTACTTC
d_gene: TRBD2; j_gene: TRBJ2-3; v_gene: TRBV11-3; abundance: .; CDR3aa: CASSLDPAGGILADTQYF; CDR3nt: TGTGCCAGCAGCTTAGATCCCGCGGGAGGGATCCTGGCAGATACGCAGTATTTT
d_gene: TRBD2; j_gene: TRBJ2-1; v_gene: TRBV6-1; abundance: .; CDR3aa: CASSELDSGRLDEQFF; CDR3nt: TGTGCCAGCAGTGAATTAGATAGCGGGAGGTTAGATGAGCAGTTCTTC
d_gene: .; j_gene: TRBJ2-7; v_gene: TRBV30; abundance: .; CDR3aa: CAWSVRDEQYF; CDR3nt: TGTGCCTGGAGTGTCCGGGACGAGCAGTACTTC
d_gene: .; j_gene: TRBJ2-2; v_gene: TRBV4-1; abundance: once; CDR3aa: CASSQVHRDWNTGELFF; CDR3nt: TGCGCCAGCAGCCAAGTGCACCGGGACTGGAACACCGGGGAGCTGTTTTTT
d_gene: TRBD1; j_gene: TRBJ1-4; v_gene: TRBV7-9; abundance: once; CDR3aa: CSSSPRQGFELFF; CDR3nt: TGTTCCAGCAGCCCCCGACAGGGGTTCGAACTGTTTTTT
d_gene: TRBD2; j_gene: TRBJ2-7; v_gene: TRBV5-4; abundance: few; CDR3aa: CASSTRTSGYEQYF; CDR3nt: TGTGCCAGCAGCACTAGGACTAGCGGCTACGAGCAGTACTTC
d_gene: TRBD1; j_gene: TRBJ2-5; v_gene: TRBV9; abundance: .; CDR3aa: CASSIGQGQETQYF; CDR3nt: TGTGCCAGCAGCATCGGACAGGGGCAAGAGACCCAGTACTTC
d_gene: TRBD1; j_gene: TRBJ2-4; v_gene: TRBV7-3; abundance: few; CDR3aa: CASSPGQGLNIQYF; CDR3nt: TGTGCCAGCAGCCCAGGACAGGGATTAAACATTCAGTACTTC
d_gene: TRBD1; j_gene: TRBJ1-6; v_gene: TRBV18; abundance: .; CDR3aa: CASSPLGQGDNSPLHF; CDR3nt: TGTGCCAGCTCACCGCTCGGACAGGGAGACAATTCACCCCTCCACTTT
d_gene: TRBD2; j_gene: TRBJ2-2; v_gene: TRBV5-1; abundance: .; CDR3aa: CASSLGLAENTGELFF; CDR3nt: TGCGCCAGCAGCTTGGGACTAGCGGAGAACACCGGGGAGCTGTTTTTT
d_gene: .; j_gene: TRBJ2-6; v_gene: TRBV28; abundance: .; CDR3aa: CASSLELSSGANVLTF; CDR3nt: TGTGCCAGCAGTTTAGAACTTAGCTCTGGGGCCAACGTCCTGACTTTC
d_gene: TRBD1; j_gene: TRBJ2-7; v_gene: TRBV5-1; abundance: .; CDR3aa: CASSGDRGTYEQYF; CDR3nt: TGCGCCAGCAGCGGGGACAGGGGGACGTACGAGCAGTACTTC
d_gene: .; j_gene: TRBJ1-6; v_gene: TRBV25-1; abundance: .; CDR3aa: CASSGGRVNSPLHF; CDR3nt: TGTGCCAGCAGTGGTGGCAGGGTGAATTCACCCCTCCACTTT
d_gene: .; j_gene: TRBJ2-7; v_gene: TRBV5-1; abundance: .; CDR3aa: CASSGSVSYEQYF; CDR3nt: TGCGCCAGCAGCGGGAGTGTCTCCTACGAGCAGTACTTC
d_gene: .; j_gene: TRBJ2-3; v_gene: TRBV6-1; abundance: .; CDR3aa: CASSEEQGGPDTQYF; CDR3nt: TGTGCCAGCAGTGAAGAACAGGGGGGGCCAGATACGCAGTATTTT
d_gene: TRBD1; j_gene: TRBJ2-7; v_gene: TRBV5-1; abundance: .; CDR3aa: CASSSMGQGGNEQYF; CDR3nt: TGCGCCAGCAGCTCGATGGGACAGGGAGGGAACGAGCAGTACTTC
d_gene: .; j_gene: TRBJ2-5; v_gene: TRBV30; abundance: .; CDR3aa: CAWSELRVATQYF; CDR3nt: TGTGCCTGGAGTGAGCTCAGGGTTGCGACCCAGTACTTC
d_gene: .; j_gene: TRBJ1-2; v_gene: TRBV30; abundance: .; CDR3aa: CARGTPYGYTF; CDR3nt: TGTGCCCGTGGGACACCCTATGGCTACACCTTC